Below, one TCR beta chain is given with its context. Its target is unknown. The donors belonged to the approximately 120-subject validation cohort, separate from the roughly 720-subject first cohort. Measured with immunoSEQ multiplex PCR; TCRdb has only the in-frame clones, and not every one. Altogether some 120,000 clones are present, roughly 89% being singletons, with the ten largest covering less than 1.5%. Looked up from germline, CDR1 is LGHNA and CDR2 is YSLEER. The CDR3 is 16 residues long. The germline V and J ends were trimmed by 1 base and 2 bases, with 12 bases remaining between them. These data are taken from a study of cytomegalovirus exposure and HLA in healthy donors. The study's findings and limits: According to the study, 160 or so TCR beta chains were cytomegalovirus-associated. As confirmed in vitro, three CMV-associated chains were specific for CMV antigens. Rare TCR sequences predominated, though certain public TCRs were found in many donors.

Sequences were obtained from PBMCs. J is TRBJ2-1 and V is TRBV4-3; TRBD1 might be the D (6 bases). The receptor was isolated from a woman between 18 and 29 years old in good health and CMV-seronegative. DNA for the CDR3: TGCGCCAGCAGCCAAGTCCCCGGGACAACCTACAATGAGCAGTTCTTC. Its translation is CASSQVPGTTYNEQFF.